This is a list of T cell receptor beta chains from one sample in a study of T cell responses to AZD1222 COVID-19 vaccine. Repertoires were generated with immunoSEQ multiplex PCR, while TCRdb's copy carries only in-frame clones and drops some. The sample contains about 140,000 clones, around 93% of which appear only once. This specimen was peripheral blood, taken on day 0 of AZD1222 vaccination. The receptors here all came from an adult in good health. Each CDR3 is given without its conserved first and last residue. A clone size is listed for some rows: how often the clone was seen (once, few, many), or a class if it is expanded.

>TRBJ2-4|-|TRBV7-9
ASSLPAGYAKNIQY
>TRBJ1-1|-|TRBV20-1
SAKSGTEAF
>TRBJ2-1|-|TRBV10-3
AIKESYEQF
>TRBJ1-5|-|TRBV19
ASSVLPGQADNQPQH
>TRBJ2-7|-|TRBV20-1
SARVDYEQY
>TRBJ1-6|once|TRBV14
ASSQDAGTDSPLH
>TRBJ1-5|-|TRBV6-5
ASIRREGNQPQH
>TRBJ2-5|-|TRBV28
ASSQGVLAGGDQETQY
>TRBJ2-3|-|TRBV6-2/TRBV6-3
ASSYGGGRTDTQY
>TRBJ2-5|-|TRBV20-1
SAMQETQY
>TRBJ1-1|-|TRBV2
ASMTDIEAF
>TRBJ2-7|once|TRBV6-2/TRBV6-3
ASSYSWRESSYEQY
>TRBJ2-5|-|TRBV5-1
ASSLVTVETQY
>TRBJ2-3|-|TRBV6-5
ASRKGLDSDTQY